These 28 T cell receptor beta chains originate from one sample sequenced in a study of T cell responses to AZD1222 COVID-19 vaccine. The protocol was immunoSEQ multiplex PCR, while the TCRdb copy is restricted to in-frame clones and leaves out a portion. There are around 160,000 clones in the sample; approximately 94% occur only once, and under 2% lies in the top ten. The sequenced sample was peripheral blood, obtained on day 0 of AZD1222 vaccination. The receptor set was obtained from an adult in good health.

The J gene is TRBJ1-1, the V gene TRBV29-1; D is unresolved. This CDR3 has 13 amino acids. Trimming cost V 7 bases and J 3 bases, with 15 bases left between them. The V gene's germline CDR1 is SQVTM and CDR2 ANQGSEA. The chain's CDR3 is CSASRTRDTEAFF. The CDR3 nucleotides read TGCAGCGCCTCAAGAACGAGGGACACTGAAGCTTTCTTT.

The J gene is TRBJ1-1, the V gene TRBV30; 8 bases map to TRBD1. The CDR3 loop spans 13 amino acids. With 1 base clipped from V and 4 bases from J, the junction kept 2 bases outside the gene matches. Per the germline V gene, CDR1 is GTSNPN and CDR2 is SVGIG (reference sequence). Here the CDR3 DNA reads TGTGCCTGGAGTGATGACAGGGGCACTGAAGCTTTCTTT. Translated: CAWSDDRGTEAFF.

The rearrangement links TRBV6-5 to TRBJ1-4; D might be TRBD1 (5 bases). The CDR3 has 14 residues. Germline loops: CDR1 MNHEY, CDR2 SVGAGI. The germline V and J ends were trimmed by 8 bases and 6 bases, with 16 bases remaining between them. The CDR3 region is CASHPLGGDEKLFF. DNA of the CDR3: TGTGCCAGCCATCCTCTCGGGGGTGATGAAAAACTGTTTTTT.

This clone was detected once. This rearrangement joins TRBV11-3 to TRBJ2-1; TRBD2 aligns across 13 bases. Germline CDR1 reads SGHNT; CDR2 reads YENEEA. V lost 5 bases to trimming and J lost 9 bases; unmatched junction nucleotides: 13. CDR3 length: 17 residues. As DNA, the CDR3 is TGTGCCAGCAGCCCTCGCGAGGGACTAGCGGGAAGTAGTGAGCAGTTCTTC. It translates to CASSPREGLAGSSEQFF.

V usage is TRBV30 and J usage is TRBJ2-1; 13 positions agree with TRBD2. V lost 1 base and J lost 7; bases outside the gene matches: 10. Germline V gene sequence: CDR1 GTSNPN, CDR2 SVGIG (reference sequence). This CDR3 has 17 amino acids. CDR3 residues: CAWSGGWTSGSINEQFF. CDR3 nucleotides: TGTGCCTGGAGTGGGGGCTGGACTAGCGGGAGTATTAATGAGCAGTTCTTC.

The DNA of the CDR3 is TGTGCCAGTAGCCCTCGGGACAGCGATACCTGGAACACTGAAGCTTTCTTT. This encodes CASSPRDSDTWNTEAFF. The chain carries TRBV19 and TRBJ1-1, with 7 nucleotides matching TRBD1. Germline CDR1 and CDR2: LNHDA and SQIVND (reference sequence). CDR3 size: 17 residues. V lost 6 bases, J lost 1 base, and 14 bases stayed unmatched.

The V call is TRBV6-5, the J call TRBJ1-2; TRBD1 agrees at 7 bases. CDR1 is MNHEY and CDR2 is SVGAGI in the germline V gene. J gave up 0 bases and V 5 bases, and 3 bases lay outside the gene matches. The CDR3 has 14 amino acids. Here the CDR3 reads CASSTGQPNYGYTF. CDR3 nucleotides: TGTGCCAGCAGTACGGGACAGCCTAACTATGGCTACACCTTC.

The chain joins TRBV5-1 to TRBJ2-1; the D call may be TRBD1 or TRBD2 (5 bases each). Trimming pared 4 bases from V and 4 bases from J, leaving 18 bases between. The length of the CDR3 is 16 residues. Germline lookup yields CDR1 SGHRS and CDR2 YFSETQ. CDR3 bases: TGCGCCAGCAGCCCCGGGACGTCTTTAACTTACAATGAGCAGTTCTTC. It is translated as CASSPGTSLTYNEQFF.

This rearrangement joins TRBV9 to TRBJ2-1; D remains unclear. The CDR3 has 12 residues. The germline CDR1 and CDR2 sequences are SGDLS and YYNGEE. V lost 2 bases and J lost 8, with 8 bases in between. The CDR3 DNA reads as TGTGCCAGCAGCGTCCGCCCGGATGAGCAGTTCTTC. This codes for CASSVRPDEQFF.

This chain's CDR3 is CASTLDGQGNSPLHF. The DNA for the CDR3 is TGTGCCAGCACCTTAGACGGACAGGGAAATTCACCCCTCCACTTT. This sequence joins TRBV9 and TRBJ1-6, with 8 bases that match TRBD1. CDR3 size: 15 residues. Losses at the gene ends were 6 bases for V and 7 bases for J; bases not matched to a gene: 9. CDR1 and CDR2 (germline): SGDLS, YYNGEE.

The chain is built from TRBV5-6 and TRBJ1-1; the D gene is possibly TRBD1 (5 bases). The CDR3 consists of 16 residues. With 0 bases removed from V and 1 base from J, the gap between germline ends came to 13 bases. The germline gives CDR1 SGHDT, CDR2 YYEEEE. CDR3 loop: CASSLEVGVANTEAFF. The CDR3 bases are TGTGCCAGCAGCTTGGAGGTGGGGGTAGCGAACACTGAAGCTTTCTTT.

This chain uses TRBV6-5 with TRBJ1-1, with 11 bases identical to TRBD1. Germline V gene lookup returns CDR1 MNHEY and CDR2 SVGAGI. The J segment lost 5 bases and the V segment lost 4 bases, leaving 9 bases of the junction unmatched. The CDR3 has 16 residues. The CDR3, as DNA: TGTGCCAGCAGTTTCGGCCCGGACAGGGGGCAAACTGAAGCTTTCTTT. As protein: CASSFGPDRGQTEAFF.

This chain links TRBV19 with TRBJ2-2; possibly TRBD1 for D (5 bases). CDR1 and CDR2 from the germline V gene are LNHDA and SQIVND (reference sequence). V was trimmed by 7 bases and J by 4 bases, leaving 16 bases between them. The CDR3 runs to 15 residues. CDR3 sequence reads: CASTPFIQVTGELFF. The CDR3 DNA reads as TGTGCCAGTACCCCATTTATACAGGTCACCGGGGAGCTGTTTTTT.

V usage is TRBV7-9 and J usage is TRBJ2-2; D is undetermined. The CDR3 extends over 13 amino acids. Deletions cut 5 bases from V and 5 bases from J, with 9 bases between. The V gene's germline CDR1 is SEHNR and CDR2 FQNEAQ (reference sequence). The CDR3 loop reads CASSPTGTGELFF. The CDR3 nucleotides are TGTGCCAGCAGCCCCACCGGTACCGGGGAGCTGTTTTTT.

This chain joins TRBV15 and TRBJ1-5, with D perhaps matching TRBD1 (5 bases). The germline CDR1 and CDR2 sequences are LNHNV and YYDKDF (reference sequence). The length of the CDR3 is 14 residues. The germline V and J ends were trimmed by 5 bases and 5 bases, with 13 bases remaining between them. The CDR3 nucleotides read TGTGCCACCAGCTCCACAGGTCTGGATCAGCCCCAGCATTTT. The encoded protein is CATSSTGLDQPQHF. The full variable domain, completed using reference TRBV15 and TRBJ1-5, is DAMVIQNPRYQVTQFGKPVTLSCSQTLNHNVMYWYQQKSSQAPKLLFHYYDKDFNNEADTPDNFQSRRPNTSFCFLDIRSPGLGDTAMYLCATSSTGLDQPQHFGDGTRLSIL.

The chain couples TRBV7-9 to TRBJ2-7; D is unresolved. This CDR3 contains 15 residues. V lost 1 base, J lost 0 bases, and 10 bases lay in between. The germline V gene encodes CDR1 SEHNR and CDR2 FQNEAQ (reference sequence). The CDR3 coding sequence is TGTGCCAGCAGCTTAGGTGGGAAAAGCTCCTACGAGCAGTACTTC. As protein: CASSLGGKSSYEQYF. Supplemented by reference TRBV7-9 and TRBJ2-7, the full variable domain reads DTGVSQNPRHKITKRGQNVTFRCDPISEHNRLYWYRQTLGQGPEFLTYFQNEAQLEKSRLLSDRFSAERPKGSFSTLEIQRTEQGDSAMYLCASSLGGKSSYEQYFGPGTRLTVT.

The chain has TRBV6-5 and TRBJ1-1; TRBD1 matches 7 bases. The J segment lost 1 base and the V segment lost 10 bases, leaving 12 bases of the junction unmatched. The CDR3 is 15 amino acids. The germline V gene has CDR1 MNHEY and CDR2 SVGAGI. CDR3 sequence: CANIISKGANTEAFF. The CDR3 nucleotides read TGTGCCAACATAATTTCCAAGGGGGCGAACACTGAAGCTTTCTTT.

The chain uses TRBV3-1 (or the pseudogene TRBV3-2) and TRBJ1-2; 9 nucleotides line up with TRBD1. The germline gives CDR1 LGHDT, CDR2 YNNKEL (reference sequence). J was trimmed by 8 bases and V by 4 bases; bases with no gene match: 8. This CDR3 region has 14 residues. The CDR3 is CASSLNRGREGYTF. Written as DNA, the CDR3 is TGTGCCAGCAGCCTTAACAGGGGGCGGGAAGGCTACACCTTC.

The chain employs TRBV11-2 and TRBJ2-7; D is unclear. The CDR3 is 13 residues long. The germline V gene encodes CDR1 SGHAT and CDR2 FQNNGV. V gave up 0 bases and J gave up 3 bases, with 6 bases separating them. The CDR3 nucleotides are TGTGCCAGCAGCTTAGACAGCTACTACGAGCAGTACTTC. It yields the protein CASSLDSYYEQYF.

V usage is TRBV11-3 and J usage is TRBJ1-1; no definite D call. This CDR3 is 16 amino acids long. V lost 3 bases and J lost 1, with 15 bases in between. Looked up from germline, CDR1 is SGHNT and CDR2 is YENEEA. CDR3 sequence reads: CASSFGGEGKNTEAFF. CDR3 nucleotides: TGTGCCAGCAGCTTTGGCGGGGAAGGCAAGAACACTGAAGCTTTCTTT.

In DNA, the CDR3 is TGTGCCAGCTCACAGGGTTATGAGGCTTTCTTT. As protein: CASSQGYEAFF. The chain uses TRBV12-3 or TRBV12-4 and TRBJ1-1; a possible D gene is TRBD1 (6 bases). The CDR3 runs 11 residues. Trimming took off 8 bases at V and 11 bases at J, with 15 bases between the two ends.

The rearrangement uses TRBV5-1 and TRBJ1-1; 7 nucleotides line up with TRBD1. Trimming cost V 7 bases and J 2 bases; bases outside gene matches: 8. Germline values: CDR1 SGHRS, CDR2 YFSETQ. The CDR3 is 14 residues long. The CDR3 DNA reads as TGCGCCAGCGGCCGGGACAGACTAAACACTGAAGCTTTCTTT. It encodes CASGRDRLNTEAFF.

This clone was seen more than once but under ten times. This chain joins TRBV9 and TRBJ2-7; 7 bases fit TRBD1. V lost 3 bases, J lost 7 bases, and 10 bases stayed unmatched. The CDR3 is 14 residues long. The germline CDR1 and CDR2 sequences are SGDLS and YYNGEE. CDR3 in amino acids: CASSGTGSGGEQYF. CDR3 DNA sequence: TGTGCCAGCAGCGGCACAGGGTCAGGGGGTGAGCAGTACTTC.

The genes are TRBV19 and TRBJ2-1; 7 nucleotides agree with TRBD2. Looked up from germline, CDR1 is LNHDA and CDR2 is SQIVND (reference sequence). The junction had 12 bases not matched to a gene; V was cut back by 3 bases and J by 7 bases. The CDR3 extends over 16 amino acids. CDR3 bases: TGTGCCAGTAGTATCACGGTAGCGGGTGTGTTGAATGAGCAGTTCTTC. Amino acid sequence: CASSITVAGVLNEQFF. The whole variable domain, filled in from reference TRBV19 and TRBJ2-1, reads DGGITQSPKYLFRKEGQNVTLSCEQNLNHDAMYWYRQDPGQGLRLIYYSQIVNDFQKGDIAEGYSVSREKKESFPLTVTSAQKNPTAFYLCASSITVAGVLNEQFFGPGTRLTVL.

The chain joins TRBV9 to TRBJ1-4; a weak D match, TRBD1 (6 bases). The CDR3 runs 13 residues. The germline CDR1 and CDR2 sequences are SGDLS and YYNGEE. V shed 8 bases and J shed 4 bases, with 12 bases lying between them. This CDR3 reads CASNRDLNEKLFF. The CDR3, as DNA: TGTGCCAGTAACAGGGACCTTAATGAAAAACTGTTTTTT.

This chain connects TRBV2 to TRBJ2-3; 13 bases fit TRBD2. Germline assignment: CDR1 SNHLY and CDR2 FYNNEI. V shed 1 base and J 6 bases; nucleotides not matched to a gene: 16. The CDR3 loop spans 20 amino acids. The CDR3: CASSEVTSGGAGLGSDTQYF. In DNA, the CDR3 is TGTGCCAGCAGTGAAGTAACTAGCGGGGGGGCCGGATTGGGGTCGGATACGCAGTATTTT.

V gene TRBV7-9 combines with J gene TRBJ2-1; either TRBD1 or TRBD2 may fit D (5 bases each). V lost 8 bases and J 0 bases, leaving 17 bases between the germline ends. The CDR3 has 16 amino acids. Per germline, CDR1 SEHNR and CDR2 FQNEAQ (reference sequence). The CDR3, as DNA: TGTGCCAGCGGTGTCCCGGGGCATGGCTCCTACAATGAGCAGTTCTTC. Residues: CASGVPGHGSYNEQFF.

The chain is built from TRBV7-9 and TRBJ1-4; 12 bases are shared with TRBD1. After removal of 5 bases from V and 7 bases from J, the junction contained 5 bases not matched to a gene. The germline gives CDR1 SEHNR, CDR2 FQNEAQ (reference sequence). The length of the CDR3 is 15 residues. The CDR3 protein is CASSARDRGREKLFF. CDR3 nucleotides: TGTGCCAGCAGCGCCCGGGACAGGGGGCGTGAAAAACTGTTTTTT.